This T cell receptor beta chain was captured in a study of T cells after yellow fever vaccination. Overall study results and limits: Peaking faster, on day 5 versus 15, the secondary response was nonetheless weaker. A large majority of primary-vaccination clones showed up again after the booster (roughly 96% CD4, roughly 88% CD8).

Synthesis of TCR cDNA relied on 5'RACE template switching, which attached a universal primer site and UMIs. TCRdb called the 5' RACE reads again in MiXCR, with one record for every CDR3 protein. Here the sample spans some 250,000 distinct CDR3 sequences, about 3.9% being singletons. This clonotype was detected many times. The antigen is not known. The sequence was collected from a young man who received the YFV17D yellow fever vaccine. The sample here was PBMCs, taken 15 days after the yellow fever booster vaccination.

The CDR3 loop is CASSQIGTTNEQFF. Here the CDR3 DNA reads TGTGCCAGCAGCCAAATCGGGACAACCAATGAGCAGTTCTTC. The chain couples TRBV11-1 to TRBJ2-1; tentatively, D is TRBD1 (6 bases). V gave up 5 bases and J gave up 6 bases, with 14 bases separating them. The CDR3 extends over 14 amino acids. In germline, CDR1 is SGHAT, CDR2 FQDESV (reference sequence).